A single sample is the source of the 24 T cell receptor beta chains below, sequenced in a study of cytomegalovirus exposure and HLA in healthy donors. With 60 Vbeta and 13 Jbeta primers, the PCR was carried out. Repertoires were generated with immunoSEQ multiplex PCR, while TCRdb's copy carries only in-frame clones and drops some. The sample lists approximately 170,000 clones; roughly 80% were seen once. Sequencing used PBMCs. The receptors were sampled from a male donor in good health and CMV-seronegative.

In DNA, the CDR3 is TGTGCCAGCAGTTTTCTATCCCGGGACTATCGGTTCGATGAGCAGTTCTTC. Its translation: CASSFLSRDYRFDEQFF. The chain employs TRBV28 and TRBJ2-1, with 7 bases fitting TRBD2. This CDR3 is built from 17 residues. The germline CDR1 and CDR2 sequences are MDHEN and SYDVKM. V lost 3 bases, J lost 8 bases, and 16 bases stayed unmatched.

This chain joins TRBV29-1 and TRBJ2-7; D is perhaps TRBD2 (5 bases). V lost 4 bases and J 0 bases, leaving 10 bases between the germline ends. CDR1 is SQVTM and CDR2 is ANQGSEA in the germline V gene. The CDR3 extends over 13 amino acids. The CDR3 sequence: CSVVFEGSYEQYF. The CDR3 coding sequence is TGCAGCGTTGTCTTTGAGGGCTCCTACGAGCAGTACTTC.

The chain has TRBV30 and TRBJ2-7; TRBD1 matches 7 bases. Germline CDR1 is GTSNPN and CDR2 is SVGIG (reference sequence). V shed 0 bases, J shed 7 bases, and the junction held 6 bases outside the gene matches. The CDR3 covers 13 residues. The DNA of the CDR3 is TGTGCCTGGAGTGTAAAGGGGGCGCGGGAGCAGTACTTC. This sequence encodes CAWSVKGAREQYF.

This clone came up a few times. V gene TRBV5-4 combines with J gene TRBJ1-6; D might be TRBD1 (6 bases). The CDR3 loop spans 14 amino acids. Germline assignment: CDR1 SGHNT and CDR2 YYREEE (reference sequence). Trimming removed 3 bases at V and 14 bases at J, with 18 bases between. CDR3 coding DNA: TGTGCCAGCAGCTCACAGGGTCTATTACAGGCCCTCCACTTT. The encoded protein is CASSSQGLLQALHF.

The V call is TRBV28, the J call TRBJ1-4; D gene uncertain. V lost 6 bases, J lost 7 bases, and 15 bases lay in between. Germline assignment: CDR1 MDHEN and CDR2 SYDVKM. This CDR3 region has 14 residues. The DNA for the CDR3 is TGTGCCAGCAGGATTCTGGGTGAGGCTGAAAAACTGTTTTTT. Translation gives CASRILGEAEKLFF. The full variable domain, completed using reference TRBV28 and TRBJ1-4, is DVKVTQSSRYLVKRTGEKVFLECVQDMDHENMFWYRQDPGLGLRLIYFSYDVKMKEKGDIPEGYSVSREKKERFSLILESASTNQTSMYLCASRILGEAEKLFFGSGTQLSVL.

The genes are TRBV6-1 and TRBJ1-5, with D possibly being TRBD1 (6 bases). Per germline, CDR1 MNHNS and CDR2 SASEGT. V lost 5 bases and J lost 11, with 13 bases in between. The CDR3 is 12 residues long. The CDR3 here is CASSMDRLSQHF. In DNA form, the CDR3 reads TGTGCCAGCAGTATGGACAGACTATCCCAGCATTTT.

V gene TRBV7-3 combines with J gene TRBJ1-2; no definite D call. CDR3 length: 14 residues. Germline V gene lookup returns CDR1 SGHTA and CDR2 FQGTGA. The V gene lost 5 bases and the J gene lost 8 bases, with 18 bases spanning the gap. The CDR3 is CASSPQSRTGGYTF. The CDR3 DNA follows: TGTGCCAGCAGCCCCCAATCGAGGACGGGAGGCTACACCTTC.

This clone has only a few counts. The chain recombines TRBV6-5 with TRBJ2-2, with 8 bases aligning to TRBD1. Germline values: CDR1 MNHEY, CDR2 SVGAGI. Trimming cost V 5 bases and J 4 bases; bases outside gene matches: 3. This CDR3 has 14 amino acids. The CDR3 loop is CASSTGQGTGELFF. The CDR3 DNA reads TGTGCCAGCAGTACCGGACAGGGCACCGGGGAGCTGTTTTTT.

This chain's CDR3 is CASSSLTSLPLNEQFF. CDR3 coding DNA: TGTGCCAGCAGTTCACTCACTAGCCTCCCCTTAAATGAGCAGTTCTTC. The chain carries TRBV28 and TRBJ2-1; maybe TRBD2 (6 bases). The germline CDR1 and CDR2 sequences are MDHEN and SYDVKM. The V and J ends lost 4 bases and 7 bases respectively, with 20 bases between them. The CDR3 runs to 16 residues. Drawing the rest from reference TRBV28 and TRBJ2-1, the complete variable domain is DVKVTQSSRYLVKRTGEKVFLECVQDMDHENMFWYRQDPGLGLRLIYFSYDVKMKEKGDIPEGYSVSREKKERFSLILESASTNQTSMYLCASSSLTSLPLNEQFFGPGTRLTVL.

The V and J genes are TRBV27 and TRBJ2-1; D might be TRBD1 (6 bases). With 8 bases removed from V and 5 bases from J, the gap between germline ends came to 10 bases. The CDR3 consists of 12 residues. Germline CDR1 MNHEY, CDR2 SMNVEV (reference sequence). CDR3 bases: TGTGCCAGCGGCAGACAGGACAATGAGCAGTTCTTC. It specifies CASGRQDNEQFF.

The J gene is TRBJ1-5, the V gene TRBV18, with TRBD1 matching 9 bases. This CDR3 spans 17 amino acids. J lost 4 bases, V lost 3 bases, and 10 bases had no gene match. CDR1 and CDR2 (germline): KGHSH, LQKENI. The chain's CDR3 is CASSPSDRGRANQPQHF. Here the CDR3 DNA reads TGTGCCAGCTCACCCTCGGACAGGGGTAGAGCGAATCAGCCCCAGCATTTT.

The chain employs TRBV7-3 and TRBJ2-5, with 7 nucleotides matching TRBD1. V was pared by 6 bases and J by 5 bases, with 6 bases of the junction left unmatched. The CDR3 has 13 amino acids. Germline V gene sequence: CDR1 SGHTA, CDR2 FQGTGA. CDR3 loop: CASSKGARETQYF. The CDR3 nucleotides read TGTGCCAGCAGTAAGGGGGCTAGGGAGACCCAGTACTTC.

The chain carries TRBV28 and TRBJ1-3, with 7 bases lining up with TRBD1. CDR3 length: 16 residues. Germline values: CDR1 MDHEN, CDR2 SYDVKM. V lost 5 bases and J lost 0; bases outside the gene matches: 7. The CDR3 sequence is CASSAAGQISGNTIYF. The CDR3 coding sequence is TGTGCCAGCAGTGCCGCGGGACAGATCTCTGGAAACACCATATATTTT.

Turning to this clone: The same CDR3 can be traced to other DNA sequences in this sample. The chain has TRBV5-5 and TRBJ1-5; D is uncertain. This CDR3 contains 15 residues. Germline-derived CDR1 and CDR2 are SGHKS and YYEKEE (reference sequence). V was cut by 2 bases and J by 3 bases, with 12 bases left in between. The CDR3 reads CASSFKGGDNQPQHF. DNA of the CDR3: TGTGCCAGCAGCTTCAAGGGCGGGGACAATCAGCCCCAGCATTTT.

Only one count was recorded for this clone. This chain joins TRBV27 and TRBJ1-2, with 8 nucleotides matching TRBD1. Germline CDR1 reads MNHEY; CDR2 reads SMNVEV (reference sequence). The CDR3 spans 14 residues. V shed 6 bases, J shed 2 bases, and the junction held 5 bases outside the gene matches. CDR3 residues: CASSQGARNYGYTF. CDR3 nucleotides: TGTGCCAGCAGCCAGGGGGCGCGGAACTATGGCTACACCTTC.

The J gene is TRBJ1-5, the V gene TRBV30; the match to TRBD1 covers 10 bases. CDR1 and CDR2 from the germline V gene are GTSNPN and SVGIG (reference sequence). After removal of 1 base from V and 4 bases from J, the junction contained 10 bases not matched to a gene. This CDR3 is 17 amino acids long. Here the CDR3 reads CAWSAQIGTGENQPQHF. The CDR3 DNA is TGTGCCTGGAGTGCACAAATTGGGACAGGGGAAAATCAGCCCCAGCATTTT. Based on the CDR3 plus reference TRBV30 and TRBJ1-5, the full variable domain is SQTIHQWPATLVQPVGSPLSLECTVEGTSNPNLYWYRQAAGRGLQLLFYSVGIGQISSEVPQNLSASRPQDRQFILSSKKLLLSDSGFYLCAWSAQIGTGENQPQHFGDGTRLSIL.

This clone turned up a few times. The chain couples TRBV6-6 to TRBJ1-5; D is undetermined. V dropped 6 bases and J dropped 0 bases, with 12 bases sitting between them. Germline-derived CDR1 and CDR2 are MNHNY and SVGAGI (reference sequence). This CDR3 contains 15 residues. Here the CDR3 DNA reads TGTGCCAGCAGCCCGATACAAGTTAGCAATCAGCCCCAGCATTTT. Encoded protein: CASSPIQVSNQPQHF.

This chain uses TRBV27 with TRBJ2-6, with 8 bases matching TRBD1. After removal of 1 base from V and 4 bases from J, the junction contained 3 bases not matched to a gene. Germline V lookup: CDR1 MNHEY, CDR2 SMNVEV (reference sequence). The length of the CDR3 is 16 residues. CDR3 in DNA: TGTGCCAGCAGTTTATTGGACAGGGCCGGGGCCAACGTCCTGACTTTC. It specifies CASSLLDRAGANVLTF.

The CDR3 coding sequence is TGTGCCAGCAGCCCCGGGACAGGGCCCTCGACCCAGTACTTC. Translated, it gives CASSPGTGPSTQYF. The chain couples TRBV7-9 to TRBJ2-5, with 9 bases that match TRBD1. The germline gives CDR1 SEHNR, CDR2 FQNEAQ (reference sequence). The CDR3 has 14 amino acids. V was pared by 5 bases and J by 7 bases, with 8 bases of the junction left unmatched.

About this clone itself: A junction end diverges from the germline sequence, so it may reflect a read error. The chain links TRBV7-9 to TRBJ1-2; 9 positions agree with TRBD1. The CDR3 runs to 17 residues. From germline, CDR1 is SEHNR and CDR2 FQNEAQ (reference sequence). CDR3 region: CSSSLVPNRGRSYGYTF. CDR3 DNA: TGTTCCAGCAGCTTAGTCCCCAACAGGGGGCGAAGTTATGGCTACACCTTC.

The V call is TRBV6-5, the J call TRBJ2-3; perhaps TRBD2 as D (5 bases). The germline CDR1 and CDR2 sequences are MNHEY and SVGAGI. V was clipped by 2 bases and J by 0 bases, with 9 bases between them. The CDR3 spans 15 residues. CDR3 DNA sequence: TGTGCCAGCAGTTACAGCGGATCTAGCACAGATACGCAGTATTTT. Translated, it gives CASSYSGSSTDTQYF.

This clone has just one count. This chain uses TRBV28 with TRBJ2-5; perhaps TRBD2 as D (5 bases). TRBJ2-7 matches the DNA end more closely, so the J call is doubtful. The germline CDR1 and CDR2 sequences are MDHEN and SYDVKM. The CDR3 totals 14 residues. CDR3 sequence: CASSYTTGSYEQYF. The CDR3 bases are TGTGCCAGCAGTTATACGACGGGGTCCTACGAGCAGTACTTC.

The rearrangement uses TRBV4-1 and TRBJ2-3; 13 bases agree with TRBD2. Germline CDR1 MGHRA, CDR2 YSYEKL. This CDR3 spans 21 amino acids. With 4 bases clipped from V and 0 bases from J, the junction kept 16 bases outside the gene matches. The CDR3 protein is CASSPVLGLAGPRSSTDTQYF. The CDR3 region has the DNA TGCGCCAGCAGCCCCGTCTTGGGACTAGCGGGGCCCCGCAGTAGCACAGATACGCAGTATTTT.

The rearrangement joins TRBV6-1 to TRBJ2-7; TRBD2 might be the D (6 bases). CDR3 length: 14 residues. Trimming removed 7 bases at V and 0 bases at J, with 13 bases between. Germline CDR1 reads MNHNS; CDR2 reads SASEGT. This CDR3 reads CASTMAGSSYEQYF. The CDR3 DNA reads TGTGCCAGCACCATGGCGGGGAGCTCCTACGAGCAGTACTTC.